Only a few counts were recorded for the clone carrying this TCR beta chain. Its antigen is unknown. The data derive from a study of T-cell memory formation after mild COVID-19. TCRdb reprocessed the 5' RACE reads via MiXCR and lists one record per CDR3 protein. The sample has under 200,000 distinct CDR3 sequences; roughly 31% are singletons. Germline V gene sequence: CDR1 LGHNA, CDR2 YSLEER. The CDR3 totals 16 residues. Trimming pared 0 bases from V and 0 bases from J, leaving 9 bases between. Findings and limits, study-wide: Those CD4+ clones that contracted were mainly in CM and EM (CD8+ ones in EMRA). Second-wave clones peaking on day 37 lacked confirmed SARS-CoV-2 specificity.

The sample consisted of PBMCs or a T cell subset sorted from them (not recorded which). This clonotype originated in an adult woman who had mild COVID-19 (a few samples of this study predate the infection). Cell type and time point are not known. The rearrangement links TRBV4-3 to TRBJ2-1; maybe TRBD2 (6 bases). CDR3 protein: CASSQDWRDSYNEQFF. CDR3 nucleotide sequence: TGCGCCAGCAGCCAAGATTGGCGGGACTCCTACAATGAGCAGTTCTTC.